This T cell receptor (beta chain) comes out of a study of blood T cell repertoires in COVID-19 (dated by TCRdb to about 2020). For the study in its entirety: Collaborator samples came from the United States, Italy and Spain and covered acute and convalescent phases of COVID-19. The prospective study material was composed of cDNA or gDNA derived from T cells, B-cell-depleted T cells, or PBMCs. The dataset comprised deeply sampled blood TCRbeta repertoires from subjects exposed to, actively infected with, or recovered from COVID-19. The repertoires were released in a freely available public database meant as a resource for research on the immune response to SARS-CoV-2. The samples were drawn from the first 160 participants of the ongoing ImmuneRACE study and from over 950 subjects provided by 6 global collaborators. Nearly every sample came with metadata listing a de-identified subject ID, COVID-19 status, age in years and sex. Where available, HLA class I and class II types were obtained from metadata supplied by the sample provider rather than from assay-based typing.

TCRbeta CDR3 regions were amplified from genomic DNA by means of the immunoSEQ Assay, a bias-controlled multiplex PCR. The study's processing was this. Within the assay, amplification of reference gene primers was used to estimate how many nucleated cells each sample contained. To quantify the absolute abundance of each unique TCRbeta CDR3 rearrangement, sequence reads were collapsed and filtered. For each sample, productive Simpson clonality was calculated as the square root of Simpson's diversity index over productive rearrangements. Sourced from immuneACCESS, this table was stored by TCRdb with only in-frame sequences that have V and J called. A share of the clones is absent; for the studies checked, an unresolved V gene accounts for under half, and the remainder has no known explanation. That table supplies the V and J calls and clone size; D and trimming were determined from the DNA. The sample records about 24,000 clones, around nine tenths of which are singletons. More than 25% of the sample lies in the top ten.

Comments on this clone: Which antigen it targets is not known. One base away there is no much larger clone; base qualities are not given.

The germline V gene (reference sequence) specifies SGHNT as CDR1 and YYREEE as CDR2. V is clipped by 3 bases and J by 0 bases, and the sequence between their germline boundaries is 10 bases long. Inclusive of the bounding cysteine and phenylalanine, the CDR3 is 14 residues long. The CDR3 DNA has 42 bases and is translated from base 1. Each collaborating institution followed its own protocols to collect whole blood in K2EDTA tubes. For TCRbeta analysis, collaborators shipped samples in one of three forms: frozen whole blood, isolated PBMCs, or DNA extracted from either of those sample types. Study-level results and caveats: The amount of clinical and demographic metadata varied by source and participant and was provided uncurated.

Sequencing input: peripheral blood. Recombination joined TRBV5-4 with TRBJ2-7, with the D segment identity uncertain. The sequence was collected from a woman aged 70-85 years with active COVID-19. The CDR3 corresponds to CASSSDPGSYEQYF. At the DNA level, the sequence is TGTGCCAGCAGCTCCGACCCGGGCTCCTACGAGCAGTACTTC.